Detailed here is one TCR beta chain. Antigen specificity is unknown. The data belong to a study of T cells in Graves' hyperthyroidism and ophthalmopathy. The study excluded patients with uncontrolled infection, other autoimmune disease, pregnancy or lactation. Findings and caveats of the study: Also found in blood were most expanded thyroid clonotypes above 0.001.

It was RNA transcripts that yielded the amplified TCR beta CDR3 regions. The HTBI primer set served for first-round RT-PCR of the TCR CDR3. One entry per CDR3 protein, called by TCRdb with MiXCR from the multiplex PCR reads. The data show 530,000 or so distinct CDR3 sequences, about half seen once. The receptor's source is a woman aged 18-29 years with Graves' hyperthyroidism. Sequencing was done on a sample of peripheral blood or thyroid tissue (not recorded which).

In DNA, the CDR3 is TGTGCCAGCTCACCACCCGGGGGGGACTCTGGGGCCAACGTCCTGACTTTC. This codes for CASSPPGGDSGANVLTF. The chain uses TRBV12-3 or TRBV12-4 and TRBJ2-6; 8 bases match TRBD2. CDR3 size: 17 residues. Trimming cost V 8 bases and J 0 bases; bases outside gene matches: 9.